The 21 T cell receptor beta chains below all came from one sample that was sequenced in a study of T-cell memory formation after mild COVID-19. TCRdb re-called the 5' RACE reads through MiXCR, storing one row per CDR3 protein. The sample holds 110,000 or so distinct CDR3 sequences; about a fifth are singletons and the top ten take about two fifths. Sequencing used PBMCs or a T cell subset sorted from them (not recorded which). The receptors originated from a man younger than 35 who had mild COVID-19 (a few samples of this study predate the infection). Cell type and time point are not known.

The gene calls are TRBV2 and TRBJ2-7; weak D call: TRBD1 (5 bases). Germline CDR1 reads SNHLY; CDR2 reads FYNNEI. This CDR3 spans 14 amino acids. V lost 3 bases and J lost 3, with 12 bases in between. The CDR3 bases are TGTGCCAGCAGTGATTTGGACAAGAACTACGAGCAGTACGTC. As protein: CASSDLDKNYEQYV.

V usage is TRBV5-1 and J usage is TRBJ1-1; possible D gene TRBD1, 5 bases. The CDR3 spans 14 residues. Germline V gene lookup returns CDR1 SGHRS and CDR2 YFSETQ. Trimming removed 1 base from V and 2 bases from J, with 9 bases in between. The CDR3 spells CASSLWGKNTEAFF. CDR3 bases: TGCGCCAGCAGCTTGTGGGGCAAAAACACTGAAGCTTTCTTT.

The CDR3 region has the DNA TGTGCCAGCAGTGAGCCCCCGACAGATACGCAGTATTTT. Translating gives CASSEPPTDTQYF. The chain is built from TRBV27 and TRBJ2-3; D is unresolved. The V gene lost 5 bases and the J gene lost 3 bases, with 9 bases spanning the gap. This CDR3 has 13 residues. Germline V CDR1 and CDR2: MNHEY, SMNVEV (reference sequence).

This clonotype appeared once. The CDR3 DNA reads TGTGCCAGCAGCTTGGAGGGGGGGAGCTCCTACGAGCAGTACTTC. Residues: CASSLEGGSSYEQYF. This chain joins TRBV5-5 and TRBJ2-7; TRBD2 is a possible D gene (7 bases). Germline V CDR1 and CDR2: SGHKS, YYEKEE (reference sequence). CDR3 length: 15 amino acids. The V end lost 0 bases, the J end lost 0 bases, and 10 bases lay between the germline ends. Drawing the rest from reference TRBV5-5 and TRBJ2-7, the complete variable domain is DAGVTQSPTHLIKTRGQQVTLRCSPISGHKSVSWYQQVLGQGPQFIFQYYEKEERGRGNFPDRFSARQFPNYSSELNVNALLLGDSALYLCASSLEGGSSYEQYFGPGTRLTVT.

A few counts support this clonotype. The V and J genes are TRBV9 and TRBJ2-3, with TRBD1 matching over 7 bases. J lost 6 bases, V lost 3 bases, and 19 bases had no gene match. This CDR3 comprises 18 residues. CDR1 and CDR2 (germline): SGDLS, YYNGEE. CDR3 residues: CASSGRGPGQSRLDTQYF. The CDR3 DNA is TGTGCCAGCAGCGGCCGCGGTCCGGGACAGAGCCGATTGGATACGCAGTATTTT.

This clonotype was seen a handful of times. The CDR3 DNA is TGTGCCAGTAGTATACCAAAGGGGACAGGGCCGAGGGAGCAGTACGTC. Translation: CASSIPKGTGPREQYV. The chain links TRBV19 to TRBJ2-7; 9 bases match TRBD1. This CDR3 has 16 amino acids. The germline gives CDR1 LNHDA, CDR2 SQIVND (reference sequence). With 2 bases clipped from V and 7 bases from J, the junction kept 12 bases outside the gene matches.

This chain connects TRBV5-1 to TRBJ2-7, with TRBD2 matching over 7 bases. Germline V CDR1 and CDR2: SGHRS, YFSETQ. The CDR3 runs 13 residues. The V gene end was trimmed by 4 bases and the J gene end by 2 bases; junction bases not matched to a gene: 3. CDR3 nucleotides: TGCGCCAGCAGCACCGCGGGGGCCTACGAGCAGTACTTC. Encoded protein: CASSTAGAYEQYF.

This chain joins TRBV7-9 and TRBJ2-1; 9 bases map to TRBD1. After removal of 5 bases from V and 7 bases from J, the junction contained 9 bases not matched to a gene. Germline CDR1 is SEHNR and CDR2 is FQNEAQ (reference sequence). The CDR3 has 15 amino acids. CDR3 protein: CASSPGGTGPNEQFF. CDR3 nucleotide sequence: TGTGCCAGCAGCCCAGGGGGGACAGGGCCAAATGAGCAGTTCTTC.

This clonotype was detected many times. The V and J genes are TRBV7-2 and TRBJ2-1; TRBD2 matches at 8 bases. Trimming removed 5 bases from V and 6 bases from J; junction bases left unmatched: 6. Germline CDR1 is SGHTA and CDR2 is FQGNSA. The CDR3 consists of 14 residues. Written as DNA, the CDR3 is TGTGCCAGCAGCGAAGGACTAGCCATCAATGAGCAGTTCTTC. The encoded protein is CASSEGLAINEQFF.

The chain couples TRBV6-1 to TRBJ2-7; D not resolved. In germline, CDR1 is MNHNS, CDR2 SASEGT. This CDR3 has 14 residues. Trimming shortened V by 2 bases and J by 3 bases, and 11 bases separated the two germline ends. The CDR3 is CASSERANVYEQYF. DNA of the CDR3: TGTGCCAGCAGTGAAAGGGCCAACGTCTACGAGCAGTACTTC.

The chain carries TRBV23-1 and TRBJ1-4; D is undetermined. TRBV23-1 is an ORF; its function is uncertain. The CDR3 contains 14 residues. Trimming removed 0 bases from V and 7 bases from J, with 9 bases in between. CDR3: CASSQSGQGEKLFF. DNA of the CDR3: TGCGCCAGCAGTCAATCAGGGCAAGGTGAAAAACTGTTTTTT.

About this clonotype itself: Mismatch with germline at one junction end may stem from a read error. The chain combines TRBV7-7 with TRBJ2-1; D call uncertain. The CDR3 contains 13 residues. Germline lookup yields CDR1 SSHAT and CDR2 FNYEAQ (reference sequence). In DNA, the CDR3 is TGTGCTAGCAGCCAAAGATCAAGGGATGAGCAGTTCTTC. Its translation: CASSQRSRDEQFF.

The chain uses TRBV6-2 or TRBV6-3 and TRBJ2-5, with 8 bases identical to TRBD2. The CDR3 has 11 amino acids. With V trimmed by 2 bases and J by 12 bases, 2 bases remained unmatched. Germline CDR1 and CDR2: MNHEY and SVGEGT. Here the CDR3 DNA reads TGTGCCAGCAGTTACGGCGGGGGGAAGTACTTC. Translating it yields CASSYGGGKYF.

There are a few counts of this clonotype. The rearrangement links TRBV4-3 to TRBJ2-3, with D uncertain. CDR1 is LGHNA and CDR2 is YSLEER in the germline V gene. V lost 6 bases to trimming and J lost 4 bases, with 17 bases between them. The CDR3 sequence is 15 residues long. The CDR3 sequence is CASRPHSWSADTQYF. DNA of the CDR3: TGCGCCAGCAGGCCACACAGTTGGAGTGCAGATACGCAGTATTTT.

The sample holds a few counts of this clonotype. The chain links TRBV6-6 to TRBJ2-7; D may be TRBD2 (7 bases). The CDR3 contains 14 residues. Germline V gene data show CDR1 as MNHNY and CDR2 as SVGAGI (reference sequence). The V and J ends lost 2 bases and 6 bases respectively, with 14 bases between them. The CDR3 bases are TGTGCCAGCAGTTACGACGGGGGGCTGGGCGAGCAGTACGTC. It translates to CASSYDGGLGEQYV.

This clonotype was seen a handful of times. The chain combines TRBV7-9 with TRBJ2-2; 12 bases fit TRBD2. From germline, CDR1 is SEHNR and CDR2 FQNEAQ (reference sequence). There are 21 residues in the CDR3. The J segment lost 3 bases and the V segment lost 4 bases, leaving 18 bases of the junction unmatched. The CDR3 here is CASSSRPRRLAGASDTGELFF. The CDR3 bases are TGTGCCAGCAGCTCCCGGCCCCGGAGACTAGCGGGGGCATCGGACACCGGGGAGCTGTTTTTT.

This clonotype was detected only a few times. The chain uses TRBV28 and TRBJ2-5; D ambiguous. V lost 5 bases and J 4 bases, leaving 2 bases between the germline ends. Germline V gene data show CDR1 as MDHEN and CDR2 as SYDVKM. The CDR3 extends over 10 amino acids. This CDR3 is CASSRETQYF. The CDR3 DNA reads TGTGCCAGCAGTAGAGAGACCCAGTACTTC. Looking up the rest from reference TRBV28 and TRBJ2-5 gives the full variable domain: DVKVTQSSRYLVKRTGEKVFLECVQDMDHENMFWYRQDPGLGLRLIYFSYDVKMKEKGDIPEGYSVSREKKERFSLILESASTNQTSMYLCASSRETQYFGPGTRLLVL.

The chain has TRBV5-1 and TRBJ2-3; D unclear. The CDR3 runs 15 residues. Germline V CDR1 and CDR2: SGHRS, YFSETQ. V lost 4 bases, J lost 0 bases, and 12 bases lay in between. CDR3 region: CASSTGRASTDTQYF. CDR3 bases: TGCGCCAGCAGCACCGGACGGGCTAGCACAGATACGCAGTATTTT.

There are a few counts of this clonotype. The CDR3 region has the DNA TGCAGTGGCAGAGAAACCTACGAGCAGTACTTC. Amino acids: CSGRETYEQYF. This chain links TRBV20-1 with TRBJ2-7, with D uncertain. The V gene's germline CDR1 is DFQATT and CDR2 SNEGSKA (reference sequence). The CDR3 extends over 11 amino acids. V gave up 7 bases and J gave up 2 bases, with 9 bases separating them.

This clonotype was detected a few times. The chain employs TRBV9 and TRBJ2-2; 10 nucleotides align to TRBD2. Trimming cost V 4 bases and J 4 bases; bases outside gene matches: 16. The CDR3 length is 19 residues. Germline CDR1 reads SGDLS; CDR2 reads YYNGEE. The CDR3 DNA reads as TGTGCCAGCAGCCCCCGGCGACTAGCGGGTATCCCACTCACCGGGGAGCTGTTTTTT. It translates to CASSPRRLAGIPLTGELFF.

There are a few counts of this clonotype. The CDR3 DNA sequence: TGTGCCAGCAGCCTACTAGCGGACCTTGGTCGGAATGAGCAGTTCTTC. Translating it yields CASSLLADLGRNEQFF. The chain carries TRBV11-2 and TRBJ2-1; 8 bases map to TRBD2. CDR1 is SGHAT, CDR2 FQNNGV, per germline. The CDR3 totals 16 residues. The junction had 13 bases not matched to a gene; V was cut back by 5 bases and J by 7 bases.